This TCR beta chain was sequenced for a study of T cell clonotyping in hematopoietic cell transplantation. A note on this clone: What it recognizes is unknown.

The CDR3 is 11 amino acids. Germline assignment: CDR1 DFQATT and CDR2 SNEGSKA (reference sequence). V was pared by 3 bases and J by 11 bases, with 13 bases between. Produced via immunoSEQ multiplex PCR; TCRdb's table is partial and in-frame only. The sample lists 30,000 to 45,000 clones, 88% occurring once. The study, taken as a whole, reports: Recipient TCR diversity dropped after transplant; expanded clonotypes rose from day 30 to 180.

The TCR sequence derives from a woman aged 40 to 55 in good health. Some clones in this sample may be carry-over from other donors' samples. Input material: peripheral blood mononuclear cells. The V call is TRBV20-1, the J call TRBJ1-1; D gene ambiguous. CDR3 coding DNA: TGCAGTGCTAGTATAGGAGGGTTGGCTTTCTTT. Amino acid sequence: CSASIGGLAFF.